This is a list of T cell receptor beta chains from one sample in a study of memory CD4+ T cells and cytomegalovirus serostatus. Only in-frame clones appear in the TCRdb table, and some are missing; sequencing was by immunoSEQ multiplex PCR. The sample contains tens of thousands of clones, less than 85% of which appear only once. The material sequenced was memory CD4+ T cells from blood. The receptors were sampled from an adult in good health and CMV-seronegative. The CDR3 runs from the conserved cysteine through the conserved F or W. A D gene is named only where the DNA matches it firmly. Rows may omit the clone size; those that give it use once, few, many or a size class.

size,V,J,D,DNA,CDR3
.,TRBV2,TRBJ1-2,.,TGTGCCAGCAGTCCAGAGGGGCACTATGGCTACACCTTC,CASSPEGHYGYTF
.,TRBV4-2,TRBJ2-7,.,TGTGCCAGCAGCCAAGATTTTAGGAGTGAGTACGAGCAGTACTTC,CASSQDFRSEYEQYF
.,TRBV9,TRBJ1-2,.,TGTGCCAGCAGCGTAATTAGTGCGCACGATTTTTCTTATGGCTACACCTTC,CASSVISAHDFSYGYTF
once,TRBV19,TRBJ2-5,.,TGTGCCAGTAGTATCCGGCGAGGGGAGACCCAGTACTTC,CASSIRRGETQYF
.,TRBV6-6,TRBJ1-1,.,TGTGCCAGCAGTTATCCACAGGGAATCACTGAAGCTTTCTTT,CASSYPQGITEAFF
.,TRBV7-2,TRBJ2-1,.,TGTGCCAGCAGCCAGGGGAGGCGGGATGAGCAGTTCTTC,CASSQGRRDEQFF
once,TRBV15,TRBJ2-3,.,TGTGCCACCAGCAGGGGAAGCGGCGGTAGCACAGATACGCAGTATTTT,CATSRGSGGSTDTQYF
.,TRBV9,TRBJ1-3,.,TGTGCCAGCAGCGTATTAGGACAGATGATGGGAAACACCATATATTTT,CASSVLGQMMGNTIYF
.,TRBV13,TRBJ2-5,.,TGTGCCAGCAGCCCCAAGACAGGTGGAGAGACCCAGTACTTC,CASSPKTGGETQYF
.,TRBV6-1,TRBJ2-2,TRBD1,TGTGCCAGCAGCTACAGGGGGGTCGGGGAGCTGTTTTTT,CASSYRGVGELFF
.,TRBV18,TRBJ2-7,.,TGTGCCAGCTCACCAACCAGTGGACGTGGGGAGCAGTACTTC,CASSPTSGRGEQYF
.,TRBV5-1,TRBJ2-1,TRBD1,TGCGCCAGCAGCTTGATCGGGACAGGATACAATGAGCAGTTCTTC,CASSLIGTGYNEQFF
.,TRBV5-6,TRBJ2-7,TRBD1,TGTGCCAGCAGCTTACCCAGGGGGTGGCCCTACGAGCAGTACTTC,CASSLPRGWPYEQYF
few,TRBV11-2,TRBJ2-3,TRBD1,TGTGCCAGCATCGAGGGACAGAGGACAGATACGCAGTATTTT,CASIEGQRTDTQYF
.,TRBV6-1,TRBJ1-1,.,TGTGCCAGCAGTGAAACGCCTGGGGTAGACCGACAAGCTTTCTTT,CASSETPGVDRQAFF
.,TRBV7-2,TRBJ1-2,.,TGTGCCAGCAGCTCCGCACAGGGTGCTGGCTACACCTTC,CASSSAQGAGYTF
few,TRBV7-9,TRBJ1-1,TRBD1,TGTGCCAGCAGCACAGACAGGGGGCTGGTGACTGAAGCTTTCTTT,CASSTDRGLVTEAFF
.,TRBV30,TRBJ1-5,.,TGTGCCTGGAGCCCCCCCTTGGGGGATCAGCCCCAGCATTTT,CAWSPPLGDQPQHF
.,TRBV28,TRBJ2-1,.,TGTGCCAGCAACGTCCGTCTGAGCTCCTACAATGAGCAGTTCTTC,CASNVRLSSYNEQFF
.,TRBV6-4,TRBJ2-5,.,TGTGCCAGCAGTGACTCTATCGGGACCCAGTACTTC,CASSDSIGTQYF
.,TRBV6-1,TRBJ2-7,TRBD1,TGTGCCAGCAGCGTTGACAGGGGGAGCTCCTACGAGCAGTACTTC,CASSVDRGSSYEQYF
.,TRBV2,TRBJ1-5,.,TGTGCCACTAAAGGTGACAACAATCAGCCCCAGCATTTT,CATKGDNNQPQHF
.,TRBV5-1,TRBJ2-7,.,TGCGCCAGCAGCTTGACAGGGACGCGCGAGCAGTACTTC,CASSLTGTREQYF
.,TRBV28,TRBJ1-1,.,TGTGCCAGCAGTTTACCCCTAGGACCTCGGGAAGCTTTCTTT,CASSLPLGPREAFF
.,TRBV18,TRBJ2-1,.,TGTGCCAGCTCACCAGAGCTCTCCGATCGGGATGAGCAGTTCTTC,CASSPELSDRDEQFF
.,TRBV6-1,TRBJ2-3,.,TGTGCCAGCCAGGAGGGTCTAGCGAACACAGATACGCAGTATTTT,CASQEGLANTDTQYF
.,TRBV18,TRBJ2-5,.,TGTGCCAGCTCACCCCCGGGCGGGTCGTACCAAGAGACCCAGTACTTC,CASSPPGGSYQETQYF
.,TRBV29-1,TRBJ2-2,.,TGCAGCGTTGAATCCCCTGGGGGGAGAACCGGGGAGCTGTTTTTT,CSVESPGGRTGELFF
.,TRBV28,TRBJ1-4,.,TGTGCCAGCAGTCACCCCGCCAGGGGCGAAAAACTGTTTTTT,CASSHPARGEKLFF
.,TRBV18,TRBJ2-7,.,TGTGCCAGCTCGAACCGGGCAGACTCCTACGAGCAGTACTTC,CASSNRADSYEQYF
.,TRBV5-4,TRBJ2-5,.,TGTGCCAGCAGTAACACCCAAGAGACCCAGTACTTC,CASSNTQETQYF
.,TRBV7-2,TRBJ1-5,.,TGTGCCAGCAGCTTAGTGGCCGGAGGAGGACAGCCCCAGCATTTT,CASSLVAGGGQPQHF
.,TRBV11-1,TRBJ1-1,TRBD1,TGTGCCAGCAGCCGTCTCGGACAGGGCAACACTGAAGCTTTCTTT,CASSRLGQGNTEAFF
.,TRBV7-9,TRBJ2-2,.,TGTGCCAGCAGCTTAGTGCAGGGCAGAGGCACCGGGGAGCTGTTTTTT,CASSLVQGRGTGELFF
.,TRBV5-4,TRBJ2-3,TRBD2,TGTGCCAGCAGCCCCGCCCCGACTAGCGGATTCACAGATACGCAGTATTTT,CASSPAPTSGFTDTQYF
.,TRBV10-2,TRBJ1-2,.,TGCGCCAGCAGTGAGGGCGGTAGATATGGCTACACCTTC,CASSEGGRYGYTF
.,TRBV28,TRBJ1-6,.,TGTGCCAGCAGGGAGGGGGGGGCAACCTATAATTCACCCCTCCACTTT,CASREGGATYNSPLHF
.,TRBV11-2,TRBJ1-2,.,TGTGCCAGCAGCGAAGATTCTAACTATGGCTACACCTTC,CASSEDSNYGYTF
.,TRBV18,TRBJ1-5,.,TGTGCCAGCCCCTTCGCTGGGCAGCCCCAGCATTTT,CASPFAGQPQHF
.,TRBV19,TRBJ2-1,.,TGTGCCAGTCGGCCGGGACTCCATTACAATGAGCAGTTCTTC,CASRPGLHYNEQFF
many,TRBV2,TRBJ1-5,.,TGTGCCAGCAGTGAAAGGCAGCCAAGCAATCAGCCCCAGCATTTT,CASSERQPSNQPQHF
.,TRBV29-1,TRBJ1-2,.,TGCAGCGTTGAAGATCGCCTTAGCTACACCTTC,CSVEDRLSYTF
few,TRBV7-6,TRBJ1-5,.,TGTGCCAGCAGCCCCCAAACAGGGAATAGCAATCAGCCCCAGCATTTT,CASSPQTGNSNQPQHF
once,TRBV19,TRBJ1-1,.,TGTGCCAGTAGGGATCAGATGAACACTGAAGCTTTCTTT,CASRDQMNTEAFF
few,TRBV19,TRBJ1-2,.,TGTGCCAGTAGTATAGATCTTATCCAGAGATATGGCTACACCTTC,CASSIDLIQRYGYTF
medium-sized,TRBV30,TRBJ1-6,.,TGTGCCTGGAGTGAAACCGATAATTCACCCCTCCACTTT,CAWSETDNSPLHF
.,TRBV10-3,TRBJ1-2,TRBD1,TGTGCCATCAGTGAACCTGGGACAGGGGGTGGCTACACCTTC,CAISEPGTGGGYTF
once,TRBV7-9,TRBJ1-1,.,TGTGCCAGCAGCCCGAGGGTTGGTAACACTGAAGCTTTCTTT,CASSPRVGNTEAFF
.,TRBV7-2,TRBJ2-7,TRBD1,TGTGCCAGCAGCTTAGACACAACAGGGGGCTACGAGCAGTACTTC,CASSLDTTGGYEQYF
.,TRBV7-3,TRBJ1-6,.,TGTGCCAGCAGCTTAGGGGCGGAGTATAATTCACCCCTCCACTTT,CASSLGAEYNSPLHF
few,TRBV30,TRBJ2-7,TRBD1,TGTGCCTGGATAGGGACAGGGTACTACGAGCAGTACTTC,CAWIGTGYYEQYF
.,TRBV19,TRBJ1-2,TRBD1,TGTGCCAGTAGTTTCAGGGGGCAGTCGAACTATGGCTACACCTTC,CASSFRGQSNYGYTF
.,TRBV11-2,TRBJ1-4,.,TGTGCCAGCAGCTTAGGGATGGGCTCTAATGAAAAACTGTTTTTT,CASSLGMGSNEKLFF
.,TRBV6-1,TRBJ2-2,.,TGTGCCAGCAGTGAATTGACAGGTAGAGACACCGGGGAGCTGTTTTTT,CASSELTGRDTGELFF